This T cell receptor (beta chain) stems from a study of blood T cell repertoires in COVID-19. About the study: Spain, Italy and the United States supplied samples that represented acute and convalescent COVID-19. The cDNA or gDNA used as material had been derived from T cells, B-cell-depleted T cells, or PBMCs.

The CDR3 runs to 16 residues. Trimming removed 2 bases from V and 7 bases from J; junction bases left unmatched: 10. Germline loops: CDR1 MNHEY, CDR2 SVGEGT. Sequenced by immunoSEQ multiplex PCR; TCRdb stores in-frame clones only, minus some. The sample records fewer than 250,000 clones, about 87% being singletons. This clone appeared a single time. The chain carries TRBV6-2 or TRBV6-3 and TRBJ1-5, with 8 bases aligning to TRBD1. This TCR came from a man aged 65 to 79 with acute or convalescent COVID-19. Sequenced: peripheral blood. CDR3 protein: CASSYGGQGGWQPQHF. The CDR3 bases are TGTGCCAGCAGTTACGGCGGACAGGGAGGGTGGCAGCCCCAGCATTTT.